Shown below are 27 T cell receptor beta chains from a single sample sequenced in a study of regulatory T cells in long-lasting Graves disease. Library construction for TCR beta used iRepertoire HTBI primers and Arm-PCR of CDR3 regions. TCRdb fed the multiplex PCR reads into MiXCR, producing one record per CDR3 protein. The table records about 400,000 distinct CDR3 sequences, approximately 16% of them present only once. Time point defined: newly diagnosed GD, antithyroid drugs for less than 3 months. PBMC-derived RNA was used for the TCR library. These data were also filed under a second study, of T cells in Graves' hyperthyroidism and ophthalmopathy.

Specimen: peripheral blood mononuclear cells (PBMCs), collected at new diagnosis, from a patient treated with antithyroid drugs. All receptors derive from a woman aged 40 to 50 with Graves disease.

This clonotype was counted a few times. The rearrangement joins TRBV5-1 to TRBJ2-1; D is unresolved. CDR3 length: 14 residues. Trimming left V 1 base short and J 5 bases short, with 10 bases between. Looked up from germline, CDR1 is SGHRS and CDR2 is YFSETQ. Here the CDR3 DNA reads TGCGCCAGCAGCTTGAGGCCAGAACACAATGAGCAGTTCTTC. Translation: CASSLRPEHNEQFF.

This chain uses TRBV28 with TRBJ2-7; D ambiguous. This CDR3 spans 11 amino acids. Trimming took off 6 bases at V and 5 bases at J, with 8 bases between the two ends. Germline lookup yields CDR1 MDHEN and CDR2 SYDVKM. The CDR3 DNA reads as TGTGCCAGCAGGCCAATCGACGAGCAGTACTTC. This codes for CASRPIDEQYF. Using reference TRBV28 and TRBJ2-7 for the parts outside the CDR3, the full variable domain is DVKVTQSSRYLVKRTGEKVFLECVQDMDHENMFWYRQDPGLGLRLIYFSYDVKMKEKGDIPEGYSVSREKKERFSLILESASTNQTSMYLCASRPIDEQYFGPGTRLTVT.

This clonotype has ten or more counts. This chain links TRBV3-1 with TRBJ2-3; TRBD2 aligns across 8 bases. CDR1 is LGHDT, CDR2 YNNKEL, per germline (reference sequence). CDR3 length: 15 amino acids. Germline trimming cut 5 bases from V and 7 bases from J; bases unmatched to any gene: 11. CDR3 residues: CASSYPGLDGNTQYF. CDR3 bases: TGTGCCAGCAGCTATCCGGGACTAGATGGAAATACGCAGTATTTT.

The CDR3 spells CASSYGEGAGYEQYF. The CDR3, as DNA: TGTGCCAGCAGTTACGGGGAGGGGGCGGGGTACGAGCAGTACTTC. The rearrangement joins TRBV6-2 or TRBV6-3 to TRBJ2-7; D tentatively fits TRBD1 or TRBD2 (7 bases each). Germline V lookup: CDR1 MNHEY, CDR2 SVGEGT. This CDR3 region has 15 residues. V shed 2 bases and J shed 4 bases, with 15 bases lying between them.

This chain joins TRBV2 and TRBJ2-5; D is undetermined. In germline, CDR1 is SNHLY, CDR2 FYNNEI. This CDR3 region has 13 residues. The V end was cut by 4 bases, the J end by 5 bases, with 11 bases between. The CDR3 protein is CASSVFFWETQYF. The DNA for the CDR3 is TGTGCCAGCAGTGTTTTTTTTTGGGAGACCCAGTACTTC.

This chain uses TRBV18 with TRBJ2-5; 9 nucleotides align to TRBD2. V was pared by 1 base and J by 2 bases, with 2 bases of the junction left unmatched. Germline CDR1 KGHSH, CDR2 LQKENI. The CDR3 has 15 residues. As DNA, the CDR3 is TGTGCCAGCTCACCACGACTAGCGGAACAAGAGACCCAGTACTTC. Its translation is CASSPRLAEQETQYF.

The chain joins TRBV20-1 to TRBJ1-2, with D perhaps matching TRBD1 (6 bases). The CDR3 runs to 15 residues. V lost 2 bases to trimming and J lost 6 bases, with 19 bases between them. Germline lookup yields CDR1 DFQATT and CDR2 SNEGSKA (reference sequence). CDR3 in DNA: TGCAGTGCTAGAACCCCGACCGACAGGTCCCATGGCTACACCTTC. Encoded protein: CSARTPTDRSHGYTF.

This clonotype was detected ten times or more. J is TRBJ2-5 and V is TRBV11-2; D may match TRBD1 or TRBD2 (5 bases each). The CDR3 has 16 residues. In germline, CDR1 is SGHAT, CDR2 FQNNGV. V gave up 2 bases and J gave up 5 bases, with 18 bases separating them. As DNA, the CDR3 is TGTGCCAGCAGCTTAAATCCAGGGTCTAGCCGGGAGACCCAGTACTTC. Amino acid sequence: CASSLNPGSSRETQYF. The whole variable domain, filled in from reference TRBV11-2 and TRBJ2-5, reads EAGVAQSPRYKIIEKRQSVAFWCNPISGHATLYWYQQILGQGPKLLIQFQNNGVVDDSQLPKDRFSAERLKGVDSTLKIQPAKLEDSAVYLCASSLNPGSSRETQYFGPGTRLLVL.

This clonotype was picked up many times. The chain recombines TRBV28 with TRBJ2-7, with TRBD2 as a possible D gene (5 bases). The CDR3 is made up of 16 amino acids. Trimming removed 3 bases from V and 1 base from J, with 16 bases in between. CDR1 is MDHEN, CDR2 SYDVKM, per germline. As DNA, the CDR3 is TGTGCCAGCAGTTTTAGCGAGATAGGGATGTCCTACGAGCAGTACTTC. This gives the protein CASSFSEIGMSYEQYF. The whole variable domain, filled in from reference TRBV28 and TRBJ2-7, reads DVKVTQSSRYLVKRTGEKVFLECVQDMDHENMFWYRQDPGLGLRLIYFSYDVKMKEKGDIPEGYSVSREKKERFSLILESASTNQTSMYLCASSFSEIGMSYEQYFGPGTRLTVT.

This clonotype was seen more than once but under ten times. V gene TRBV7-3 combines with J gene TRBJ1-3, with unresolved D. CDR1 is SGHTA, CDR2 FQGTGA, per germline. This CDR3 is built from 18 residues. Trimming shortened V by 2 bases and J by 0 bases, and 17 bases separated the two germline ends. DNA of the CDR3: TGTGCCAGCAGCTTATGGATTGGCAGGCAACCCTCTGGAAACACCATATATTTT. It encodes CASSLWIGRQPSGNTIYF.

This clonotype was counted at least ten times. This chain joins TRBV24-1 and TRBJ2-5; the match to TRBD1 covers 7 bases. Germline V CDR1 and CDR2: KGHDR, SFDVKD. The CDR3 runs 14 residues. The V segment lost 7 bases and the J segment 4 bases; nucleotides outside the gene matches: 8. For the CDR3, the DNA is TGTGCCACCAGCCCTCGACAGGGAGTAGAGACCCAGTACTTC. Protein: CATSPRQGVETQYF.

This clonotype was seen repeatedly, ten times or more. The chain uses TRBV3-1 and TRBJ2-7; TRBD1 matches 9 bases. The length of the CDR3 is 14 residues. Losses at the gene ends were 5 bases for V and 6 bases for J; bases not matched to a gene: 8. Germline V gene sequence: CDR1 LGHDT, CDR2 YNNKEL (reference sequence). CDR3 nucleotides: TGTGCCAGCAGCGCCCCGGACAGGGGTCCCGAGCAGTACTTC. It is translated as CASSAPDRGPEQYF.

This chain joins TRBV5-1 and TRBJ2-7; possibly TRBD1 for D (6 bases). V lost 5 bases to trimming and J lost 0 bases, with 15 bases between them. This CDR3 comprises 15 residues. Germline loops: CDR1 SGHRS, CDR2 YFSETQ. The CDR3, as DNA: TGCGCCAGCAGTATTGTCCGGGACATCTCCTACGAGCAGTACTTC. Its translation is CASSIVRDISYEQYF.

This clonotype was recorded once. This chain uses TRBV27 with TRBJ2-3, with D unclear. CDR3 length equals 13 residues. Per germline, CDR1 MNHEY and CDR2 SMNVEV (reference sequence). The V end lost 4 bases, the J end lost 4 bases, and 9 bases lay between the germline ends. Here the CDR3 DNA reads TGTGCCAGCAGTTACACCGAGGCAGATACGCAGTATTTT. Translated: CASSYTEADTQYF.

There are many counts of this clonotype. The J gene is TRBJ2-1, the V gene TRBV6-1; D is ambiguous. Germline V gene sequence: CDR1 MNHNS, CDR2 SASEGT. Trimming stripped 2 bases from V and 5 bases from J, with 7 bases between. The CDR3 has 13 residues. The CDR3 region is CASSENRDNEQFF. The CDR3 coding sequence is TGTGCCAGCAGTGAAAACCGAGACAATGAGCAGTTCTTC.

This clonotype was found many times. CDR3 protein: CASSATGTGEQFF. CDR3 in DNA: TGTGCCAGCTCAGCCACCGGGACAGGGGAGCAGTTCTTC. The chain is built from TRBV18 and TRBJ2-1; TRBD1 matches at 9 bases. The trim removed 5 bases at V and 10 bases at J, leaving 6 bases unmatched. From germline, CDR1 is KGHSH and CDR2 LQKENI. There are 13 residues in the CDR3.

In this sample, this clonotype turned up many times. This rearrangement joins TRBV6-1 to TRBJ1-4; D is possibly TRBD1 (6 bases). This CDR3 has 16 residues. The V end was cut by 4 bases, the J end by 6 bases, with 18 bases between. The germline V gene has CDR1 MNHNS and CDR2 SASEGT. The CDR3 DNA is TGTGCCAGCAGTGCCGCCGCCGGGACATCCGATGAAAAACTGTTTTTT. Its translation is CASSAAAGTSDEKLFF.

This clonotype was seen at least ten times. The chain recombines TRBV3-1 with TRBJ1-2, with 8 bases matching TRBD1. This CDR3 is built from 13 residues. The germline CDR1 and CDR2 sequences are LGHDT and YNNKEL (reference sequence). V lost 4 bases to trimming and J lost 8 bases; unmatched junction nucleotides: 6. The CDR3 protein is CASSLRTGTGYTF. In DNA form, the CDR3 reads TGTGCCAGCAGCCTACGGACAGGGACCGGCTACACCTTC.

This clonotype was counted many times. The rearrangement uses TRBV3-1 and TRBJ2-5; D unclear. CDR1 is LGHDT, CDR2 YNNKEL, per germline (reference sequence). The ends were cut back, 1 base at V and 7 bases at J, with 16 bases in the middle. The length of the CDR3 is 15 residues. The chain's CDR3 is CASSQVLGTSRTQYF. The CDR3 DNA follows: TGTGCCAGCAGCCAAGTACTGGGCACCTCAAGGACCCAGTACTTC.

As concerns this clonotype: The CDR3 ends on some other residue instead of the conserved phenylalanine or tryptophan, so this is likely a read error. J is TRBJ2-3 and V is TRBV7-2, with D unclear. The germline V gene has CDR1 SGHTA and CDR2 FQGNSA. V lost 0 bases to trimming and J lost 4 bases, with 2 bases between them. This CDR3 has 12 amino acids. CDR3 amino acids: CASSLAADTQYY. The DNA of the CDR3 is TGTGCCAGCAGCTTAGCTGCAGATACGCAGTATTAT.

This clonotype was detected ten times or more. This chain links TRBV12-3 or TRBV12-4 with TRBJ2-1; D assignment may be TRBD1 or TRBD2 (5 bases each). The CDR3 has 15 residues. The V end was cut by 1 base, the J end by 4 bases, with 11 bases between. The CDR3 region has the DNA TGTGCCAGCAGTTTAGATCTGGGACCATACAATGAGCAGTTCTTC. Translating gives CASSLDLGPYNEQFF.

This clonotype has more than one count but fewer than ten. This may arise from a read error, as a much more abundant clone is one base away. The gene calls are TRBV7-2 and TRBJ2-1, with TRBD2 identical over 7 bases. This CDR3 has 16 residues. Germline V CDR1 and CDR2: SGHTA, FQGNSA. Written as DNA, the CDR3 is TGTGCCAGCAGCTTAGTGGGCGGGAGCTCCTACAATGAGCAGATCTTC. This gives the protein CASSLVGGSSYNEQIF.

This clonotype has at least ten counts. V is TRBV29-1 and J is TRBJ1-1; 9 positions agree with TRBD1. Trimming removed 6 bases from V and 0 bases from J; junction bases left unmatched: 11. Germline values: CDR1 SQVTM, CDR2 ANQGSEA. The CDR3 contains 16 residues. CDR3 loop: CSVGGDRAGVNTEAFF. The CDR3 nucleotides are TGCAGCGTCGGAGGGGACAGGGCTGGGGTGAACACTGAAGCTTTCTTT.

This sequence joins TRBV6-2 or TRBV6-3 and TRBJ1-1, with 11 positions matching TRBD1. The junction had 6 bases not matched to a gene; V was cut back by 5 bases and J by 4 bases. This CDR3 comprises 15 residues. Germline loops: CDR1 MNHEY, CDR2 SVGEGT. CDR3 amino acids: CASSEGTGGVTEAFF. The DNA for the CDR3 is TGTGCCAGCAGTGAGGGGACAGGGGGTGTCACTGAAGCTTTCTTT.

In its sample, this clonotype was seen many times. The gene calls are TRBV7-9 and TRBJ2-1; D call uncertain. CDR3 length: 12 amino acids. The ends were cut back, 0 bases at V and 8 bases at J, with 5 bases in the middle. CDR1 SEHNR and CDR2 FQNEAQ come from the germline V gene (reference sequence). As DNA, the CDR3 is TGTGCCAGCAGCTTAGCGGCGGATGAGCAGTTCTTC. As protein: CASSLAADEQFF.

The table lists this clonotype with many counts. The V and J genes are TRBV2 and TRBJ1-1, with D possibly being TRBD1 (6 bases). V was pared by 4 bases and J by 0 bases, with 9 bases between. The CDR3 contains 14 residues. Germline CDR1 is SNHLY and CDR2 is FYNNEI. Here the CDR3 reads CASSGGPLNTEAFF. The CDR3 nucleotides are TGTGCCAGCAGTGGGGGGCCTTTGAACACTGAAGCTTTCTTT.

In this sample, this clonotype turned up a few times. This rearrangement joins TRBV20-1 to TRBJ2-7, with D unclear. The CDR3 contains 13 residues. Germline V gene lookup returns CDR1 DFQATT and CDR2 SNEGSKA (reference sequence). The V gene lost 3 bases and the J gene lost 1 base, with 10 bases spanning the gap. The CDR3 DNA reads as TGCAGTGCTAGTGGGCAGAGATCCTACGAGCAGTACTTC. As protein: CSASGQRSYEQYF.